Listed below are T cell receptor beta chains from one sample, sequenced in a study of CD8+CD57+ T cells in acquired aplastic anemia. TCRdb called the reads again in MiXCR, with one record for every CDR3 protein. The sample lists some 42,000 distinct CDR3 sequences; around 67% were seen once. Sequencing was performed on sorted CD4+, CD8+, or CD8+CD57+ T cells (not recorded which) from PBMCs. Every receptor here comes from a human donor in good health, serving as a control. The CDR3 runs from the conserved cysteine through the conserved F or W. The D gene is left open where the match is weak. Clone size is not always given. Where it is, it says once, few, many or a class for expanded clones.

d_gene: TRBD2
v_gene: TRBV9
abundance: NA
j_gene: TRBJ2-5
CDR3nt: TGTGCCAGCAGCGTTGGTGGCGGGGAGGGAGAGACCCAGTACTTC
CDR3aa: CASSVGGGEGETQYF

d_gene: TRBD2
v_gene: TRBV29-1
abundance: NA
j_gene: TRBJ2-1
CDR3nt: TGCAGCGTACCCCGACTAGCAATCTCCTACAATGAGCAGTTCTTC
CDR3aa: CSVPRLAISYNEQFF

d_gene: NA
v_gene: TRBV24-1
abundance: NA
j_gene: TRBJ1-6
CDR3nt: TGTGCCACCAGTGATTTGGTTGGCTCCTATAATTCACCCCTCCACTTT
CDR3aa: CATSDLVGSYNSPLHF

d_gene: NA
v_gene: TRBV11-2
abundance: NA
j_gene: TRBJ1-2
CDR3nt: TGTGCCAGCAGCTTAGATATGACAGGTCCGGCTAACTATGGCTACACCTTC
CDR3aa: CASSLDMTGPANYGYTF

d_gene: TRBD2
v_gene: TRBV6-9
abundance: many
j_gene: TRBJ2-1
CDR3nt: TGTGCCAGCAGTTATTCGCCGCTAACCGGGACTAGCGGGGGAGGAGAGCAGTTCTTC
CDR3aa: CASSYSPLTGTSGGGEQFF

d_gene: NA
v_gene: TRBV19
abundance: NA
j_gene: TRBJ1-6
CDR3nt: TGCGCCAGCAGTGAAGGAGGTTTCGGGTGGTCACCCCTCCACTTT
CDR3aa: CASSEGGFGWSPLHF

d_gene: NA
v_gene: TRBV29-1
abundance: NA
j_gene: TRBJ2-7
CDR3nt: TGCAGCGTTGTGATGACAGAGAGGTGGTACGAGCAGTACTTC
CDR3aa: CSVVMTERWYEQYF

d_gene: TRBD1
v_gene: TRBV19
abundance: few
j_gene: TRBJ1-1
CDR3nt: TGTGCCAGTCAGGGGGCCGCTGAAGCTTCCTTT
CDR3aa: CASQGAAEASF

d_gene: NA
v_gene: TRBV10-3
abundance: NA
j_gene: TRBJ2-6
CDR3nt: TGTGCCACGCTCAGGGACCCTGGGGCCAACGTCCTGACTTTC
CDR3aa: CATLRDPGANVLTF

d_gene: TRBD2
v_gene: TRBV9
abundance: NA
j_gene: TRBJ2-7
CDR3nt: TGTGCCAGCAGCGTAGGCGCCAGCGGGGCCTACGAGCAGTACTTC
CDR3aa: CASSVGASGAYEQYF

d_gene: NA
v_gene: TRBV24-1
abundance: NA
j_gene: TRBJ2-3
CDR3nt: TGTGCCACCAGTGCAACGGGGATTGTGGATACGCAGTATTTT
CDR3aa: CATSATGIVDTQYF

d_gene: NA
v_gene: TRBV9
abundance: NA
j_gene: TRBJ1-6
CDR3nt: TGTGCCAGCAGCGCGACGAGGATCGGGAATTCACCCCTCCACTTT
CDR3aa: CASSATRIGNSPLHF

d_gene: TRBD1
v_gene: TRBV30
abundance: many
j_gene: TRBJ2-5
CDR3nt: TGTGCCTGGGGTCCCGGAACAGGGGTCCAAGAGACCCAGTACTTC
CDR3aa: CAWGPGTGVQETQYF

d_gene: TRBD1
v_gene: TRBV24-1
abundance: NA
j_gene: TRBJ2-3
CDR3nt: TGTGCCACCAGTGATAGGACAGGGGGTTCCGATACGCAGTATTTT
CDR3aa: CATSDRTGGSDTQYF

d_gene: NA
v_gene: TRBV19
abundance: NA
j_gene: TRBJ1-1
CDR3nt: TGTGCCAGTAGTATCGAGAGGGGCGAAGCTTTCTTT
CDR3aa: CASSIERGEAFF

d_gene: NA
v_gene: TRBV7-3
abundance: NA
j_gene: TRBJ2-7
CDR3nt: TGTGCCAGCAGTTACCTCAACGAGCAGTACTTC
CDR3aa: CASSYLNEQYF

d_gene: TRBD1
v_gene: TRBV27
abundance: NA
j_gene: TRBJ1-1
CDR3nt: TGTGCCAGCAGTTTCGGGACAGGGGGCTACACTGAAGCTTTCTTT
CDR3aa: CASSFGTGGYTEAFF

d_gene: TRBD2
v_gene: TRBV9
abundance: few
j_gene: TRBJ2-7
CDR3nt: TGTGCCAGCAGCATTGGGACTAGCGGGGGGGCCTACGAGCAGTACTTC
CDR3aa: CASSIGTSGGAYEQYF

d_gene: NA
v_gene: TRBV29-1
abundance: few
j_gene: TRBJ1-1
CDR3nt: TGCAGCGTTCGCAGGGCTGGCACTGAAGCTTTCTTT
CDR3aa: CSVRRAGTEAFF

d_gene: NA
v_gene: TRBV6-5
abundance: many
j_gene: TRBJ2-7
CDR3nt: TGTGCCAGCAGTTACTCCCCGACCTACGAGCAGTACTTC
CDR3aa: CASSYSPTYEQYF

d_gene: TRBD2
v_gene: TRBV10-3
abundance: NA
j_gene: TRBJ2-1
CDR3nt: TGTGCCATCATCAGCGGGAGGGCCGGTGAGCAGTTCTTC
CDR3aa: CAIISGRAGEQFF

d_gene: NA
v_gene: TRBV24-1
abundance: many
j_gene: TRBJ1-2
CDR3nt: TGTGCTAACTATGGCTACACCTTC
CDR3aa: CANYGYTF

d_gene: NA
v_gene: TRBV19
abundance: few
j_gene: TRBJ2-1
CDR3nt: TGTGCCAGTAGTCTTGGTATCTACAATGAGCAGTTCTTC
CDR3aa: CASSLGIYNEQFF

d_gene: NA
v_gene: TRBV11-1
abundance: NA
j_gene: TRBJ1-3
CDR3nt: TGTGCCAGCAGCTTATTTCCGGACACCTACTCTGGAAACACCATATATTTT
CDR3aa: CASSLFPDTYSGNTIYF

d_gene: NA
v_gene: TRBV25-1
abundance: few
j_gene: TRBJ2-7
CDR3nt: TGTGCCAGCAGTGAGGGAACAGGGACCTACGAGCAGTACTTC
CDR3aa: CASSEGTGTYEQYF

d_gene: TRBD1
v_gene: TRBV11-1
abundance: NA
j_gene: TRBJ2-7
CDR3nt: TGTGCCAGCAGCCAGCGAGGCGGGACAGGTCTCTACGAGCAGTACTTC
CDR3aa: CASSQRGGTGLYEQYF

d_gene: TRBD1
v_gene: TRBV11-2
abundance: NA
j_gene: TRBJ1-6
CDR3nt: TGTGCCAGCAGCCGCACTAGAACAGGGGACTCACCCCTCCACTTT
CDR3aa: CASSRTRTGDSPLHF

d_gene: TRBD2
v_gene: TRBV4-1
abundance: NA
j_gene: TRBJ2-5
CDR3nt: TGCGCCAGCAGCCAGACGACTAGCGGGGGGCTGGAGACCCAGTACTTC
CDR3aa: CASSQTTSGGLETQYF

d_gene: TRBD2
v_gene: TRBV9
abundance: once
j_gene: TRBJ2-7
CDR3nt: TGTGCCAGCAGCTTAGCCGGGACTACCTACGAGCAGTACTTC
CDR3aa: CASSLAGTTYEQYF

d_gene: NA
v_gene: TRBV2
abundance: NA
j_gene: TRBJ1-2
CDR3nt: TGTGCCAGCAGTGAACTTACGTATGGCTACACCTTC
CDR3aa: CASSELTYGYTF

d_gene: TRBD2
v_gene: TRBV11-1
abundance: NA
j_gene: TRBJ2-3
CDR3nt: TGTGCCAGCAGCTTAGAGACTAGCGGGGGGTACACAGATACGCAGTATTTT
CDR3aa: CASSLETSGGYTDTQYF

d_gene: NA
v_gene: TRBV9
abundance: many
j_gene: TRBJ2-5
CDR3nt: TGTGCCAGCAGCAGAGCCTCCGGGGAAGAGACCCAGTACTTC
CDR3aa: CASSRASGEETQYF

d_gene: TRBD1
v_gene: TRBV15
abundance: NA
j_gene: TRBJ1-2
CDR3nt: TGTGCCACCAGCAGAGAAACAGGGGAGGACGTTGGCTACACCTTC
CDR3aa: CATSRETGEDVGYTF

d_gene: TRBD1
v_gene: TRBV29-1
abundance: once
j_gene: TRBJ2-7
CDR3nt: TGCAGCGCAGGACAGGGGGCGGTTGAGCAGTACTTC
CDR3aa: CSAGQGAVEQYF

d_gene: NA
v_gene: TRBV10-3
abundance: once
j_gene: TRBJ2-1
CDR3nt: TGTGCCATCAGTGCCTTCATAGGACAGGGAGGGAATGAGCAGTTCTTC
CDR3aa: CAISAFIGQGGNEQFF

d_gene: NA
v_gene: TRBV11-3
abundance: NA
j_gene: TRBJ2-2
CDR3nt: TGTGCCAGCAGTGCAGGGTCCGGGGAGCTGTTTTTT
CDR3aa: CASSAGSGELFF

d_gene: NA
v_gene: TRBV5-1
abundance: NA
j_gene: TRBJ2-7
CDR3nt: TGCGCCAGCCGCATCGAGGGCGAGCAGTACTTC
CDR3aa: CASRIEGEQYF

d_gene: TRBD1
v_gene: TRBV30
abundance: many
j_gene: TRBJ1-1
CDR3nt: TGTGCCTGGAGTGTAATCCCGACAGGGGCGAACACTGAAGCTTTCTTT
CDR3aa: CAWSVIPTGANTEAFF

d_gene: TRBD1
v_gene: TRBV20-1
abundance: NA
j_gene: TRBJ2-5
CDR3nt: TGCAGTGCTCTCCGGGACAGCGGGACCCAGTACTTC
CDR3aa: CSALRDSGTQYF

d_gene: NA
v_gene: TRBV28
abundance: many
j_gene: TRBJ1-2
CDR3nt: TGTGCCAGCAGATTGGACACGAACTATGGCTACACCTTC
CDR3aa: CASRLDTNYGYTF

d_gene: NA
v_gene: TRBV7-9
abundance: NA
j_gene: TRBJ2-7
CDR3nt: TGTGCCAGCAGCGGACGCTCGACAGCCTTTACCTACGAGCAGTACTTC
CDR3aa: CASSGRSTAFTYEQYF

d_gene: NA
v_gene: TRBV7-9
abundance: NA
j_gene: TRBJ1-5
CDR3nt: TGTGCCAGCAGCTTAGGGGGTCCCCAGCATTTT
CDR3aa: CASSLGGPQHF

d_gene: NA
v_gene: TRBV24-1
abundance: NA
j_gene: TRBJ2-1
CDR3nt: TGTGCCACCAGTGATAGGGCAGGGGATCTCCCCTACAATGAGCAGTTCTTC
CDR3aa: CATSDRAGDLPYNEQFF

d_gene: TRBD1
v_gene: TRBV19
abundance: NA
j_gene: TRBJ1-2
CDR3nt: TGTGCCAGTGCACCGCCCGGGACAGCAGCTAACTATGGCTACACCTTC
CDR3aa: CASAPPGTAANYGYTF

d_gene: TRBD1
v_gene: TRBV15
abundance: NA
j_gene: TRBJ1-2
CDR3nt: TGTGCCACCAGCTCCCAATCCGGGACAGGAGCTTATGGCTACACCTTC
CDR3aa: CATSSQSGTGAYGYTF

d_gene: TRBD1
v_gene: TRBV11-1
abundance: NA
j_gene: TRBJ1-5
CDR3nt: TGTGCCAGCAGCTTAGGGGGACAGATCTATAGCAATCAGCCCCAGCATTTT
CDR3aa: CASSLGGQIYSNQPQHF

d_gene: TRBD2
v_gene: TRBV7-6
abundance: NA
j_gene: TRBJ2-2
CDR3nt: TGTGCCAGCAGCTTAGAGGCTAGCGGGGGGGGATACGCCGGGGAGCTGTTTTTT
CDR3aa: CASSLEASGGGYAGELFF

d_gene: NA
v_gene: TRBV5-6
abundance: many
j_gene: TRBJ2-7
CDR3nt: TGTGCCAGCAGCTTGGGAAGTTCCTACGAGCAGTACTTC
CDR3aa: CASSLGSSYEQYF

d_gene: TRBD2
v_gene: TRBV10-3
abundance: NA
j_gene: TRBJ2-1
CDR3nt: TGTGCCATCAGTGGATCCTTAGCGCCTAGCGGTAATTTTGAGCAGTTCTTC
CDR3aa: CAISGSLAPSGNFEQFF

d_gene: NA
v_gene: TRBV25-1
abundance: NA
j_gene: TRBJ1-2
CDR3nt: TGTGCCAGCAGTGAAGACTATGGGTATGGCTACACCTTC
CDR3aa: CASSEDYGYGYTF

d_gene: TRBD1
v_gene: TRBV2
abundance: NA
j_gene: TRBJ2-7
CDR3nt: TGTGCCAGCAGTGATCTTACCCCGGGGGACAGGGTTGCCTACGAGCAGTACTTC
CDR3aa: CASSDLTPGDRVAYEQYF

d_gene: TRBD1
v_gene: TRBV7-9
abundance: NA
j_gene: TRBJ1-2
CDR3nt: TGTGCCAGCCTCGACAGGGGAGGCTATGGCTACACCTTC
CDR3aa: CASLDRGGYGYTF

d_gene: NA
v_gene: TRBV6-1
abundance: NA
j_gene: TRBJ1-2
CDR3nt: TGTGCCAGCAGTCATGGGCAGAATTTAGCTAACTATGGCTACACCTTC
CDR3aa: CASSHGQNLANYGYTF

d_gene: NA
v_gene: TRBV7-7
abundance: NA
j_gene: TRBJ2-1
CDR3nt: TGTGCTAGCAGCTTAGCGCAGGGTTGGAATGAGCAGTTCTTC
CDR3aa: CASSLAQGWNEQFF

d_gene: NA
v_gene: TRBV25-1
abundance: NA
j_gene: TRBJ2-7
CDR3nt: TGTGCCAGCAGTGTTGGGGGGAACAACTACGAGCAGTACTTC
CDR3aa: CASSVGGNNYEQYF

d_gene: NA
v_gene: TRBV7-2
abundance: NA
j_gene: TRBJ2-7
CDR3nt: TGTGCCAGCAGGGTCGACCCATCCTACGAGCAGTACTTC
CDR3aa: CASRVDPSYEQYF

d_gene: NA
v_gene: TRBV6-1
abundance: many
j_gene: TRBJ1-5
CDR3nt: TGTGCCAGCACCTTAACAGGGAATATTCTACAGCCCCAGCATTTT
CDR3aa: CASTLTGNILQPQHF

d_gene: NA
v_gene: TRBV7-6
abundance: NA
j_gene: TRBJ1-2
CDR3nt: TGTGCCAGCAGTGAGTCTTGGGGCTTTTATGGCTACACCTTC
CDR3aa: CASSESWGFYGYTF

d_gene: NA
v_gene: TRBV10-2
abundance: NA
j_gene: TRBJ2-7
CDR3nt: TGCGCCAGCAGTTGGGGCGAGGATGTCTACGAGCAGTACTTC
CDR3aa: CASSWGEDVYEQYF